This T cell receptor (beta chain) was identified in a study of OX40 agonist ivuxolimab in advanced cancers. Whole-study context: A male proportion of 82.7% was recorded, with mean age around 62 years and range about 23 to 90. Three patients got partial responses; one had hepatocellular carcinoma and two had cutaneous melanoma.

This clone has only one observation. The antigen remains undetermined. Study-level findings and limits: There were, on average, more expanded clones in CD8+ T cells than in CD4+. Antigen specificity of clonally expanded peripheral T cells was not established.

This table comes from immunoSEQ multiplex PCR, and its TCRdb copy is limited to in-frame clones, with some not included. Of 60,000 to 95,000 clones listed, 85% were seen once; the top ten hold roughly 0.7%. V was cut by 3 bases and J by 8 bases, with 19 bases left in between. CDR1 MNHNS and CDR2 SASEGT come from the germline V gene. The CDR3 totals 15 residues. Material: CD4+ or CD8+ T cells sorted from blood, obtained in a trial of the OX40 agonist ivuxolimab. The chain carries TRBV6-1 and TRBJ1-2; D is unresolved. The TCR originated in an adult with an advanced solid tumor such as melanoma, head and neck, liver or kidney cancer. The DNA for the CDR3 is TGTGCCAGCAGTGACCTGGGGAGAGATTATTGGGGCTACACCTTC. This gives the protein CASSDLGRDYWGYTF.